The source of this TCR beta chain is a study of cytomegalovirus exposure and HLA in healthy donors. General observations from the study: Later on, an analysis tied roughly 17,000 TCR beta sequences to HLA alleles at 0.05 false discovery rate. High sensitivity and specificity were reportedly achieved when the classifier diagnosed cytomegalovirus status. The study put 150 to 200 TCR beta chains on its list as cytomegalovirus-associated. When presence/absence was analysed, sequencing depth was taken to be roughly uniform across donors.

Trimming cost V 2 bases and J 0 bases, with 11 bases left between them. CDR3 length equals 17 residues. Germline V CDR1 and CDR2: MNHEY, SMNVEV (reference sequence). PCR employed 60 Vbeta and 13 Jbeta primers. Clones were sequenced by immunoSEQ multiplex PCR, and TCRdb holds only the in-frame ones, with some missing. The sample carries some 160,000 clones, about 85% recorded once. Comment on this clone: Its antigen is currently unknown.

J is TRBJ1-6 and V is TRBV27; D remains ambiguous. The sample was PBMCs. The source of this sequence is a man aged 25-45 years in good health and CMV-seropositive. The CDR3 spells CASSLDFWSSYNSPLHF. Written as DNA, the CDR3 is TGTGCCAGCAGTTTAGATTTTTGGAGCTCCTATAATTCACCCCTCCACTTT.